These 18 T cell receptor beta chains were sequenced from one sample in a study of vaccination effects on CD4 cells after COVID-19 (dated by TCRdb to the early 2020s). After roughly 11 days of culture, CD4+ T cells were isolated with the EasySep CD4+ T cell isolation kit. The library was built by means of the immunoSEQ multiplex PCR assay. The table was pulled from immuneACCESS by TCRdb, which kept in-frame rearrangements only. Such tables lose some clones; where checked, under half of the loss comes from unresolved V genes, and the rest has no known cause. This sample holds about 39,000 clones; about four fifths were observed only once. Roughly 3% of the sample is in the top ten clones. No antigen has been identified for these receptors. This material consisted of CD4+ T cells from PBMCs cultured without peptide, taken before COVID-19 vaccination. Source of these receptors: a human donor who received a COVID-19 vaccine.

The chain uses TRBV19 and TRBJ2-3, with 12 positions matching TRBD1. CDR1 is LNHDA and CDR2 is SQIVND in the germline V gene (reference sequence). The CDR3 has 18 amino acids. The V gene end was trimmed by 4 bases and the J gene end by 2 bases; junction bases not matched to a gene: 10. This CDR3 is CASSTRPGTGGFTDTQYF. CDR3 bases: TGTGCCAGTAGTACCCGCCCGGGGACAGGGGGCTTCACAGATACGCAGTATTTT.

The rearrangement uses TRBV5-4 and TRBJ2-1; 8 bases are a match to TRBD1. The CDR3 consists of 15 residues. Germline loops: CDR1 SGHNT, CDR2 YYREEE (reference sequence). With V trimmed by 0 bases and J by 9 bases, 8 bases remained unmatched. The CDR3 region has the DNA TGTGCCAGCAGCTTGGGCGGACAGGGTTTTGTTGAGCAGTTCTTC. Translating it yields CASSLGGQGFVEQFF.

The chain combines TRBV5-1 with TRBJ1-2, with 8 bases aligning to TRBD1. Germline V lookup: CDR1 SGHRS, CDR2 YFSETQ. This CDR3 has 16 residues. Germline trimming cut 2 bases from V and 4 bases from J; bases unmatched to any gene: 10. In DNA form, the CDR3 reads TGCGCCAGCAGCTTAACCACCGGGACAGGATTCTATGGCTACACCTTC. It encodes CASSLTTGTGFYGYTF.

The chain links TRBV6-5 to TRBJ1-1; D is uncertain. Per germline, CDR1 MNHEY and CDR2 SVGAGI. The CDR3 contains 14 residues. The germline V and J ends were trimmed by 5 bases and 1 base, with 11 bases remaining between them. The CDR3 sequence is CASSTVAANTEAFF. For the CDR3, the DNA is TGTGCCAGCAGTACGGTGGCAGCGAACACTGAAGCTTTCTTT.

V is TRBV2 and J is TRBJ2-1; 10 bases align to TRBD2. The trim removed 6 bases at V and 0 bases at J, leaving 5 bases unmatched. Germline CDR1 is SNHLY and CDR2 is FYNNEI. CDR3 length equals 16 residues. Here the CDR3 DNA reads TGTGCCAGCAGACGGACTAGCGGTGGCTCCTACAATGAGCAGTTCTTC. Translation gives CASRRTSGGSYNEQFF.

The chain uses TRBV5-1 and TRBJ1-6; tentative D call: TRBD1 (6 bases). The V and J ends lost 4 bases and 7 bases respectively, with 15 bases between them. There are 15 residues in the CDR3. Germline CDR1 reads SGHRS; CDR2 reads YFSETQ. CDR3 nucleotide sequence: TGCGCCAGCAGCACGGACAGCCCGGGGAATTCACCCCTCCACTTT. Translating gives CASSTDSPGNSPLHF.

This clone was seen a handful of times. The chain recombines TRBV10-3 with TRBJ2-7; 8 bases match TRBD1. Germline CDR1 ENHRY, CDR2 SYGVKD. This CDR3 has 13 residues. With V trimmed by 8 bases and J by 1 base, 4 bases remained unmatched. The DNA of the CDR3 is TGTGCCATCGCCGGACAGGGATCCTACGAGCAGTACGTC. This codes for CAIAGQGSYEQYV.

This clone has a single count. The chain carries TRBV24-1 and TRBJ2-5, with TRBD1 matching over 7 bases. The V gene end was trimmed by 5 bases and the J gene end by 1 base; junction bases not matched to a gene: 6. This CDR3 region has 15 residues. CDR1 KGHDR and CDR2 SFDVKD come from the germline V gene. The CDR3 protein is CATSGTGTVQETQYF. The CDR3 DNA follows: TGTGCCACCAGTGGAACCGGGACAGTCCAAGAGACCCAGTACTTC.

The chain links TRBV3-1 (or the pseudogene TRBV3-2) to TRBJ1-6; 9 bases align to TRBD1. This CDR3 has 16 amino acids. The V gene's germline CDR1 is LGHDT and CDR2 YNNKEL (reference sequence). V was clipped by 2 bases and J by 5 bases; unmatched bases: 4. The CDR3 coding sequence is TGTGCCAGCAGCCAAACTTGGACAGGGGATAATTCACCCCTCCACTTT. This encodes CASSQTWTGDNSPLHF.

The CDR3: CASSKGTTLGETQYF. In nucleotides, the CDR3 is TGTGCCAGTAGTAAAGGGACTACCCTCGGGGAGACCCAGTACTTC. The gene calls are TRBV19 and TRBJ2-5, with 7 bases lining up with TRBD2. V lost 4 bases to trimming and J lost 5 bases; unmatched junction nucleotides: 10. CDR1 is LNHDA and CDR2 is SQIVND in the germline V gene (reference sequence). This CDR3 has 15 residues.

The gene calls are TRBV11-2 and TRBJ2-2, with 8 positions matching TRBD1. The CDR3 is 18 residues long. The germline V gene encodes CDR1 SGHAT and CDR2 FQNNGV. J was trimmed by 5 bases and V by 3 bases; bases with no gene match: 14. The CDR3 sequence: CASSFLAVGQGGTGELFF. For the CDR3, the DNA is TGTGCCAGCAGCTTCCTTGCTGTAGGACAGGGTGGTACCGGGGAGCTGTTTTTT.

The chain couples TRBV5-4 to TRBJ1-3; D uncertain. CDR1 and CDR2 (germline): SGHNT, YYREEE (reference sequence). The CDR3 has 16 residues. Trimming removed 4 bases from V and 0 bases from J, with 14 bases in between. The CDR3 DNA sequence: TGTGCCAGCAGCGTGGACGCGTTTGTCTCTGGAAACACCATATATTTT. This encodes CASSVDAFVSGNTIYF. Drawing the rest from reference TRBV5-4 and TRBJ1-3, the complete variable domain is ETGVTQSPTHLIKTRGQQVTLRCSSQSGHNTVSWYQQALGQGPQFIFQYYREEENGRGNFPPRFSGLQFPNYSSELNVNALELDDSALYLCASSVDAFVSGNTIYFGEGSWLTVV.

The chain is built from TRBV7-2 and TRBJ1-1; 7 positions agree with TRBD1. Germline V gene lookup returns CDR1 SGHTA and CDR2 FQGNSA. The CDR3 extends over 19 amino acids. The J segment lost 3 bases and the V segment lost 5 bases, leaving 21 bases of the junction unmatched. CDR3 DNA: TGTGCCAGCAGCACCCGGACAGGTATTTCCTTGGCCCTATACACTGAAGCTTTCTTT. It yields the protein CASSTRTGISLALYTEAFF.

This clone has more than one count but fewer than ten. The chain couples TRBV6-2 or TRBV6-3 to TRBJ1-5; perhaps TRBD1 as D (5 bases). The germline V gene encodes CDR1 MNHEY and CDR2 SVGEGT. The CDR3 has 17 amino acids. Trimming removed 6 bases at V and 7 bases at J, with 25 bases between. For the CDR3, the DNA is TGTGCCAGCAGCCCACCTTTGGGGGGTCGGCTGAGGCAGCCCCAGCATTTT. It yields the protein CASSPPLGGRLRQPQHF.

The rearrangement links TRBV3-1 (or the pseudogene TRBV3-2) to TRBJ2-7; no clear D. The CDR3 has 15 residues. The V end lost 3 bases, the J end lost 3 bases, and 15 bases lay between the germline ends. CDR1 and CDR2 (germline): LGHDT, YNNKEL (reference sequence). CDR3 DNA: TGTGCCAGCAGCCATCCCCCGGCGAACAGCTACGAGCAGTACGTC. Translating gives CASSHPPANSYEQYV.

J is TRBJ2-6 and V is TRBV7-6, with a tentative D call TRBD2 (5 bases). The V end was cut by 2 bases, the J end by 0 bases, with 8 bases between. The CDR3 sequence is 16 residues long. Germline lookup yields CDR1 SGHVS and CDR2 FNYEAQ. The CDR3 loop reads CASSLTGSSGANVLTF. The CDR3 DNA reads as TGTGCCAGCAGCTTAACGGGATCCTCTGGGGCCAACGTCCTGACTTTC.

This chain joins TRBV27 and TRBJ2-7; 8 bases are a match to TRBD1. Unmatched junction bases numbered 6, after V lost 6 bases and J lost 5 bases. Germline CDR1 MNHEY, CDR2 SMNVEV (reference sequence). This CDR3 has 13 amino acids. The CDR3 region is CASRTGTGNEQYV. The CDR3 coding sequence is TGTGCCAGCAGAACCGGGACAGGCAACGAGCAGTACGTC.

This chain links TRBV7-2 with TRBJ2-2; weak D call: TRBD2 (7 bases). V shed 5 bases and J shed 4 bases, with 11 bases lying between them. There are 14 residues in the CDR3. The germline CDR1 and CDR2 sequences are SGHTA and FQGNSA. CDR3 loop: CASSRGGSTGELFF. CDR3 DNA sequence: TGTGCCAGCAGCCGCGGGGGCTCCACCGGGGAGCTGTTTTTT.